This T cell receptor (beta chain) originates from a study of T cell responses to AZD1222 COVID-19 vaccine. Trimming stripped 2 bases from V and 4 bases from J, with 9 bases between. This CDR3 region has 15 residues. CDR1 and CDR2 (germline): MNHEY, SVGEGT. The table came from immunoSEQ multiplex PCR; TCRdb's copy has only in-frame clones and leaves some out. This table holds around 140,000 clones, 85% found once. The receptor was isolated from an adult who received the MenACWY meningococcal vaccine as a control. The sample was peripheral blood, taken 28 days after the second dose of the MenACWY control vaccine. V is TRBV6-2 or TRBV6-3 and J is TRBJ2-6, with TRBD2 as a possible D gene (7 bases). This CDR3 reads CASSYGGAGANVLTF. DNA of the CDR3: TGTGCCAGCAGTTACGGGGGGGCCGGGGCCAACGTCCTGACTTTC.